This T cell receptor beta chain was documented in a study of blood T cell repertoires in COVID-19. Study context: Samples representing acute and convalescent COVID-19 were sourced from the United States, Italy and Spain.

Clones were sequenced by immunoSEQ multiplex PCR, and TCRdb holds only the in-frame ones, with some missing. The table has roughly 180,000 clones, around 86% seen once; the top ten hold less than 3.5%. CDR3 length: 13 amino acids. The germline CDR1 and CDR2 sequences are KGHSH and LQKENI. Deletions cut 5 bases from V and 0 bases from J, with 8 bases between. Sequenced: peripheral blood. The rearrangement links TRBV18 to TRBJ2-7; D is ambiguous. The sequence derives from a woman in her 30s with active or convalescent COVID-19. In nucleotides, the CDR3 is TGTGCCAGCTCAAAAACGAGCTCCTACGAGCAGTACTTC. This sequence encodes CASSKTSSYEQYF.